The T cell receptor beta chain under discussion was sequenced for a study of STAT5B mutations in CD4+ large granular lymphocyte leukemia. General study points: Without putative leukemic clones, patient CD4-sorted repertoires remained more clonal than healthy CD4+ repertoires.

The assay was run at survey level. The table came from immunoSEQ multiplex PCR; TCRdb's copy has only in-frame clones and leaves some out. The sample comprises about 48,000 clones, about 70% of which are singletons, and less than 2% rests with the top ten. This clone was found once. Its antigen is as yet unknown. The receptor comes from a human donor in good health. Sequences were obtained from CD4+ T cells from blood buffy coats.

In nucleotides, the CDR3 is TGCGCCAGCAGTTTACTTGGGGTAGCGGGGGGAGGTGAGACCCAGTACTTC. This gives the protein CASSLLGVAGGGETQYF. The genes are TRBV10-2 and TRBJ2-5; TRBD2 matches at 10 bases. Germline V lookup: CDR1 WSHSY, CDR2 SAAADI. This CDR3 has 17 amino acids. J lost 5 bases, V lost 5 bases, and 14 bases had no gene match.